The sequence of this TCR beta chain was determined in a study of T-cell reconstitution after alpha-beta-depleted transplantation in children. It was with unique molecular identifiers that the TCRbeta library was prepared. TCRdb called the PCR reads again in MiXCR, with one record for every CDR3 protein. The table lists approximately 400,000 distinct CDR3 sequences, 9.5% to 13% of them singletons, with roughly 5.1% in the top ten. The receptor was derived from a human donor who donated a stem cell graft to a child with acute myeloid leukemia. The specimen was PBMCs from the stem cell graft donor, collected from the stem cell graft.

This chain's CDR3 is CASSLAGNSGNTIYF. The CDR3 nucleotides are TGTGCCAGCAGCTTGGCGGGCAACTCTGGAAACACCATATATTTT. V usage is TRBV5-5 and J usage is TRBJ1-3; D call uncertain. This CDR3 is 15 amino acids long. The V gene lost 0 bases and the J gene lost 0 bases, with 7 bases spanning the gap. Germline V gene lookup returns CDR1 SGHKS and CDR2 YYEKEE (reference sequence).